This T cell receptor beta chain emerged from a study of cytotoxic CD8 clonotypes in ibrutinib-treated CLL. Study findings and constraints: Age-matched healthy donor levels were exceeded by baseline clonality, which tracked circulating CD8+ T-cell counts. Private clonotypes, not public ones, expanded at ibrutinib response. A difference in sampling times existed between sustained-remission and progressing patients.

TCRdb's copy holds only in-frame clones and misses some; the assay was immunoSEQ multiplex PCR. The repertoire holds approximately 32,000 clones, around 53% seen once, with under 20% in the top ten. V was cut by 6 bases and J by 7 bases, with 21 bases left in between. The CDR3 has 16 residues. Germline V gene data show CDR1 as SGHAT and CDR2 as FQDESV (reference sequence). Note on this clone: What it binds is unknown.

The chain has TRBV11-1 and TRBJ2-2; D may be TRBD1 (5 bases). This TCR came from a human donor with chronic lymphocytic leukemia. The sample consisted of PBMCs, taken before ibrutinib treatment. As DNA, the CDR3 is TGTGCCAGCAGTCTTTCGTCGGCAGGGTTGCACGGGGAGCTGTTTTTT. It translates to CASSLSSAGLHGELFF.